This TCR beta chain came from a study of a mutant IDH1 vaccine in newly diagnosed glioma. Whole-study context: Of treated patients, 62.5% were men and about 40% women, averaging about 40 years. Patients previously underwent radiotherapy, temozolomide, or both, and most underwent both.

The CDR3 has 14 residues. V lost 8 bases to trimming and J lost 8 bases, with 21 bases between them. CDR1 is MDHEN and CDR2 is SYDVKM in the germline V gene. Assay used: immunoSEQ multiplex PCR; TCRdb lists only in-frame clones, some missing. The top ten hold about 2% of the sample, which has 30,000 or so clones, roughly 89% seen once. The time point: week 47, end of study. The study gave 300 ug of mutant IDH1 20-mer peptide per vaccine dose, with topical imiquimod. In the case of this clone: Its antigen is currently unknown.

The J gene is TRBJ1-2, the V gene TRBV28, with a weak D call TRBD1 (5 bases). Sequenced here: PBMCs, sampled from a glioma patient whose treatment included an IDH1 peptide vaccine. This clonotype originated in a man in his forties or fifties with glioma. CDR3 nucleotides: TGTGCCAGCGGCGCCGGGACCCTTGCCGGCGGCTACACCTTC. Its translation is CASGAGTLAGGYTF.